The 2 T cell receptor beta chains listed next were all sequenced from one sample in a study of cytomegalovirus exposure and HLA in healthy donors. Primers included in the PCR were 60 Vbeta and 13 Jbeta primers. TCRdb's copy holds only in-frame clones and misses some; the assay was immunoSEQ multiplex PCR. The sample records 150,000 to 180,000 clones, over 65% being singletons. Sequenced sample: PBMCs. Every receptor here comes from a young man in good health and CMV-seronegative.

The V gene is TRBV19, the J gene TRBJ2-2; 7 bases are shared with TRBD2. V gave up 3 bases and J gave up 5 bases; unmatched junction bases: 6. The CDR3 loop spans 15 amino acids. Germline V gives CDR1 LNHDA, CDR2 SQIVND (reference sequence). The CDR3 loop is CASSMVAGATGELFF. The CDR3 coding sequence is TGTGCCAGTAGTATGGTAGCGGGTGCGACCGGGGAGCTGTTTTTT.

This chain uses TRBV5-4 with TRBJ2-7, with 7 bases lining up with TRBD2. Per germline, CDR1 SGHNT and CDR2 YYREEE (reference sequence). The CDR3 totals 13 residues. Losses at the gene ends were 0 bases for V and 6 bases for J; bases not matched to a gene: 3. The CDR3: CASSLVSGGEQYF. The CDR3 DNA reads TGTGCCAGCAGCTTGGTTTCGGGAGGCGAGCAGTACTTC. Combining the CDR3 with reference TRBV5-4 and TRBJ2-7 gives the whole variable domain ETGVTQSPTHLIKTRGQQVTLRCSSQSGHNTVSWYQQALGQGPQFIFQYYREEENGRGNFPPRFSGLQFPNYSSELNVNALELDDSALYLCASSLVSGGEQYFGPGTRLTVT.